This TCR beta chain appears in the sequencing data of a study of T cell responses to AZD1222 COVID-19 vaccine. TCRdb keeps only in-frame clones here, not all; method: immunoSEQ multiplex PCR. The sample holds approximately 85,000 clones, about 90% seen once. General study results and limits: With two AZD1222 doses given, Spike-specific TCR breadth and depth both rose. There were mostly white British donors and more females than males, and clonal diversity was possibly underestimated. Spike regions recognized by vaccine-associated CD4 TCRs spanned the protein, led by 160-218 and 743-854.

For this clone: What it binds is unknown.

This CDR3 has 15 amino acids. The germline V gene encodes CDR1 MDHEN and CDR2 SYDVKM. Trimming at V came to 1 base and at J to 5 bases, leaving 4 bases not matched to a gene. Sample: peripheral blood, taken on day 0 of AZD1222 vaccination. The V gene is TRBV28, the J gene TRBJ2-1, with 8 bases fitting TRBD1. The receptor's source is an adult in good health. This CDR3 reads CASSLFTGGDNEQFF. DNA for the CDR3: TGTGCCAGCAGTTTATTCACAGGGGGAGACAATGAGCAGTTCTTC.